A single T cell receptor (beta chain) is shown here with its context. The data stem from a study of blood T cell repertoires in COVID-19. Study information: Both acute and convalescent COVID-19 samples were obtained from the United States, Italy and Spain.

The germline V gene has CDR1 LNHDA and CDR2 SQIVND (reference sequence). The junction had 7 bases not matched to a gene; V was cut back by 6 bases and J by 10 bases. There are 13 residues in the CDR3. Methods used by the authors: Amplified reference gene primers provided the basis for estimating nucleated cell counts. The method was immunoSEQ multiplex PCR; TCRdb's version includes in-frame clones alone and lacks a portion of them. That table furnishes V, J and clone size, whereas the DNA furnished D and trimming. The sample yields about 240,000 clones, around nine tenths seen once. This TCR was recovered from a woman in her 30s who had recovered from COVID-19. This chain links TRBV19 with TRBJ1-4; 8 nucleotides match TRBD1. Source material: PBMCs or T cells enriched from blood (not recorded which). Here the CDR3 DNA reads TGTGCCAGTAGCCTGGACAGGGAGGCAAAACTGTTTTTT. Translating gives CASSLDREAKLFF.